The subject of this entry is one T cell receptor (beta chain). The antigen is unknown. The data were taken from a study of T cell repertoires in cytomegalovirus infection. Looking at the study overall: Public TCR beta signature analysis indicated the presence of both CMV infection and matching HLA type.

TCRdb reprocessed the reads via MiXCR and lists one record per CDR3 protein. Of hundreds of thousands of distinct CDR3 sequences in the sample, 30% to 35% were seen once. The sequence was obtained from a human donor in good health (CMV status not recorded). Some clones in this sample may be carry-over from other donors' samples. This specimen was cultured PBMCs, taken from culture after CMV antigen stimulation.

CDR3 sequence reads: CASSLPGQGYSDGYTF. CDR3 sequence (DNA): TGTGCCAGCAGCTTGCCCGGACAGGGTTACTCTGACGGCTACACCTTC. The rearrangement uses TRBV5-4 and TRBJ1-2, with 8 bases matching TRBD1. CDR1 is SGHNT, CDR2 YYREEE, per germline (reference sequence). The CDR3 consists of 16 residues. V lost 1 base, J lost 8 bases, and 13 bases stayed unmatched.